Listed here is a single TCR beta chain. This record belongs to a study of CD8 T cells in Susac syndrome. Sequencing of TCR beta was undertaken in CD8+ and CD4+ T cells derived from blood. Diagnostic criteria defined recently for definite or probable disease were met by the Susac syndrome patients. Isolation of CD8+ and CD4+ T cells was performed negatively, whereas enrichment of TEMRA cells was done by FACS. Random hexamers were used to reverse transcribe the RNA input (about 0.5 to 1 ug). Amplification of TCR beta CDR3 across 54 Vbeta and 13 Jbeta was performed with immunoSEQ multiplex PCR. One entry per CDR3 protein, called by TCRdb with MiXCR from the immunoSEQ multiplex PCR reads. The sample yields under 250,000 distinct CDR3 sequences, about 95% seen once. Sequenced: CD4+ T cells from PBMCs. The receptor's source is a human donor with Susac syndrome.

The CDR3 sequence: CASSTTGSGNTIYF. The DNA for the CDR3 is TGTGCCAGCAGTACGACGGGGTCTGGAAACACCATATATTTT. The rearrangement uses TRBV12-3 or TRBV12-4 and TRBJ1-3; the D is unclear. V was shortened by 5 bases and J by 1 base, with 9 bases between the two germline ends. The CDR3 loop spans 14 amino acids.